Below are 8 T cell receptor beta chains sequenced from a single sample in a study of blood T cell repertoires in COVID-19. Sequencing used immunoSEQ multiplex PCR; TCRdb keeps in-frame clones, though not all of them. The data show 250,000 to 300,000 clones, under 90% seen once. Sequences were obtained from PBMCs or T cells enriched from blood (not recorded which). These receptors came from a woman aged 55-70 years who had recovered from COVID-19.

The V gene is TRBV7-9, the J gene TRBJ1-4; D ambiguous. CDR3 length equals 14 residues. Germline V gene lookup returns CDR1 SEHNR and CDR2 FQNEAQ (reference sequence). Trimming pared 6 bases from V and 6 bases from J, leaving 14 bases between. The CDR3 is CASRPHSGYEKLFF. CDR3 nucleotides: TGTGCCAGCAGACCTCACAGTGGGTATGAAAAACTGTTTTTT.

This sequence joins TRBV28 and TRBJ1-4; 11 bases align to TRBD1. V shed 6 bases, J shed 2 bases, and the junction held 8 bases outside the gene matches. Per the germline V gene, CDR1 is MDHEN and CDR2 is SYDVKM. The CDR3 consists of 17 residues. CDR3 region: CASSEGDRGATNEKLFF. DNA of the CDR3: TGTGCCAGCAGCGAGGGGGACAGGGGGGCCACTAATGAAAAACTGTTTTTT.

The genes are TRBV19 and TRBJ2-2; 9 bases are shared with TRBD2. The CDR3 runs 18 residues. V lost 1 base to trimming and J lost 5 bases; unmatched junction nucleotides: 11. Per the germline V gene, CDR1 is LNHDA and CDR2 is SQIVND (reference sequence). The CDR3 nucleotides read TGTGCCAGTAGTATAGGTCTGGGGCTAGCGGGGTCGACCGGGGAGCTGTTTTTT. Translation gives CASSIGLGLAGSTGELFF.

The chain links TRBV5-1 to TRBJ2-3; 9 bases line up with TRBD2. The V gene's germline CDR1 is SGHRS and CDR2 YFSETQ. The J segment lost 2 bases and the V segment lost 1 base, leaving 2 bases of the junction unmatched. CDR3 length: 15 residues. As DNA, the CDR3 is TGCGCCAGCAGCTTGACTAGCGGGCCCACAGATACGCAGTATTTT. It encodes CASSLTSGPTDTQYF.

V is TRBV7-6 and J is TRBJ2-3; no firm D call. This CDR3 is built from 12 residues. The V gene lost 2 bases and the J gene lost 6 bases, with 6 bases spanning the gap. Germline V gene sequence: CDR1 SGHVS, CDR2 FNYEAQ. Here the CDR3 reads CASSLNGDTQYF. The CDR3 nucleotides are TGTGCCAGCAGCTTAAATGGCGATACGCAGTATTTT.

This clone was counted a single time. The V gene is TRBV11-2, the J gene TRBJ2-7; 9 nucleotides align to TRBD2. Trimming cost V 8 bases and J 4 bases; bases outside gene matches: 21. Germline CDR1 SGHAT, CDR2 FQNNGV. The CDR3 has 18 amino acids. The CDR3 spells CASGVIAGVAFGGYEQYF. The DNA of the CDR3 is TGTGCCAGCGGAGTTATAGCGGGAGTAGCGTTTGGGGGTTACGAGCAGTACTTC.

The rearrangement joins TRBV25-1 to TRBJ1-6; 9 bases line up with TRBD1. The CDR3 contains 15 residues. Germline CDR1 MGHDK, CDR2 SYGVNS. V shed 7 bases and J 9 bases; nucleotides not matched to a gene: 10. Here the CDR3 reads CASTTLGQGSSPLHF. The CDR3 region has the DNA TGTGCCAGCACCACGCTAGGACAGGGGAGTTCACCCCTCCACTTT.

The chain has TRBV2 and TRBJ1-1, with D possibly matching TRBD1 (5 bases). The CDR3 extends over 13 amino acids. Germline V gene lookup returns CDR1 SNHLY and CDR2 FYNNEI. V lost 3 bases, J lost 11 bases, and 16 bases lay in between. CDR3 amino acids: CASSDGGGWEAFF. The DNA for the CDR3 is TGTGCCAGCAGTGATGGCGGGGGTTGGGAGGCTTTCTTT.